Detailed here is one TCR beta chain. The same CDR3 also results from other DNA sequences found in this sample. This record comes from a study of shared clonotypes between healthy human individuals. Measured with immunoSEQ multiplex PCR; TCRdb has only the in-frame clones, and not every one. The table has some 2 million clones, roughly 94% seen once. V was shortened by 3 bases and J by 7 bases, with 10 bases between the two germline ends. Germline CDR1 KGHSH, CDR2 LQKENI. This CDR3 has 14 amino acids. Sequenced material: naive CD4+ T cells sorted from blood. The subset was: CD45RA+ positively selected. The clonotype originates from a man between 18 and 29 years old in good health. The rearrangement links TRBV18 to TRBJ1-6, with D perhaps TRBD1 (5 bases). Here the CDR3 reads CASSPGGENSPLHF. The CDR3 nucleotides are TGTGCCAGCTCACCGGGGGGTGAGAATTCACCCCTCCACTTT.